This T cell receptor (beta chain) was captured in a study of cytomegalovirus exposure and HLA in healthy donors. The study, taken as a whole, reports: For most TCR beta V segments, an earlier analysis put the productive rate at about 90% or about 30% of the time. In a later analysis, TCR beta V- and J-gene trimming was associated with a missense DCLRE1C variant.

13 Jbeta primers and 60 Vbeta primers were used for the PCR. Profiling relied on immunoSEQ multiplex PCR, and the TCRdb table lists in-frame clones only, not all of them. The sample lists some 110,000 clones; 80% to 85% were seen once. V lost 0 bases, J lost 2 bases, and 10 bases lay in between. The CDR3 is made up of 15 amino acids. CDR1 is MNHEY, CDR2 SVGAGI, per germline. With regard to this clone: What it recognizes is unknown.

The sample consisted of PBMCs. The receptor comes from a man aged 25-45 years in good health and CMV-seropositive. V is TRBV6-5 and J is TRBJ1-2; the D is unclear. The CDR3 region is CASSYSSEENYGYTF. DNA for the CDR3: TGTGCCAGCAGTTACTCCTCGGAGGAGAACTATGGCTACACCTTC.